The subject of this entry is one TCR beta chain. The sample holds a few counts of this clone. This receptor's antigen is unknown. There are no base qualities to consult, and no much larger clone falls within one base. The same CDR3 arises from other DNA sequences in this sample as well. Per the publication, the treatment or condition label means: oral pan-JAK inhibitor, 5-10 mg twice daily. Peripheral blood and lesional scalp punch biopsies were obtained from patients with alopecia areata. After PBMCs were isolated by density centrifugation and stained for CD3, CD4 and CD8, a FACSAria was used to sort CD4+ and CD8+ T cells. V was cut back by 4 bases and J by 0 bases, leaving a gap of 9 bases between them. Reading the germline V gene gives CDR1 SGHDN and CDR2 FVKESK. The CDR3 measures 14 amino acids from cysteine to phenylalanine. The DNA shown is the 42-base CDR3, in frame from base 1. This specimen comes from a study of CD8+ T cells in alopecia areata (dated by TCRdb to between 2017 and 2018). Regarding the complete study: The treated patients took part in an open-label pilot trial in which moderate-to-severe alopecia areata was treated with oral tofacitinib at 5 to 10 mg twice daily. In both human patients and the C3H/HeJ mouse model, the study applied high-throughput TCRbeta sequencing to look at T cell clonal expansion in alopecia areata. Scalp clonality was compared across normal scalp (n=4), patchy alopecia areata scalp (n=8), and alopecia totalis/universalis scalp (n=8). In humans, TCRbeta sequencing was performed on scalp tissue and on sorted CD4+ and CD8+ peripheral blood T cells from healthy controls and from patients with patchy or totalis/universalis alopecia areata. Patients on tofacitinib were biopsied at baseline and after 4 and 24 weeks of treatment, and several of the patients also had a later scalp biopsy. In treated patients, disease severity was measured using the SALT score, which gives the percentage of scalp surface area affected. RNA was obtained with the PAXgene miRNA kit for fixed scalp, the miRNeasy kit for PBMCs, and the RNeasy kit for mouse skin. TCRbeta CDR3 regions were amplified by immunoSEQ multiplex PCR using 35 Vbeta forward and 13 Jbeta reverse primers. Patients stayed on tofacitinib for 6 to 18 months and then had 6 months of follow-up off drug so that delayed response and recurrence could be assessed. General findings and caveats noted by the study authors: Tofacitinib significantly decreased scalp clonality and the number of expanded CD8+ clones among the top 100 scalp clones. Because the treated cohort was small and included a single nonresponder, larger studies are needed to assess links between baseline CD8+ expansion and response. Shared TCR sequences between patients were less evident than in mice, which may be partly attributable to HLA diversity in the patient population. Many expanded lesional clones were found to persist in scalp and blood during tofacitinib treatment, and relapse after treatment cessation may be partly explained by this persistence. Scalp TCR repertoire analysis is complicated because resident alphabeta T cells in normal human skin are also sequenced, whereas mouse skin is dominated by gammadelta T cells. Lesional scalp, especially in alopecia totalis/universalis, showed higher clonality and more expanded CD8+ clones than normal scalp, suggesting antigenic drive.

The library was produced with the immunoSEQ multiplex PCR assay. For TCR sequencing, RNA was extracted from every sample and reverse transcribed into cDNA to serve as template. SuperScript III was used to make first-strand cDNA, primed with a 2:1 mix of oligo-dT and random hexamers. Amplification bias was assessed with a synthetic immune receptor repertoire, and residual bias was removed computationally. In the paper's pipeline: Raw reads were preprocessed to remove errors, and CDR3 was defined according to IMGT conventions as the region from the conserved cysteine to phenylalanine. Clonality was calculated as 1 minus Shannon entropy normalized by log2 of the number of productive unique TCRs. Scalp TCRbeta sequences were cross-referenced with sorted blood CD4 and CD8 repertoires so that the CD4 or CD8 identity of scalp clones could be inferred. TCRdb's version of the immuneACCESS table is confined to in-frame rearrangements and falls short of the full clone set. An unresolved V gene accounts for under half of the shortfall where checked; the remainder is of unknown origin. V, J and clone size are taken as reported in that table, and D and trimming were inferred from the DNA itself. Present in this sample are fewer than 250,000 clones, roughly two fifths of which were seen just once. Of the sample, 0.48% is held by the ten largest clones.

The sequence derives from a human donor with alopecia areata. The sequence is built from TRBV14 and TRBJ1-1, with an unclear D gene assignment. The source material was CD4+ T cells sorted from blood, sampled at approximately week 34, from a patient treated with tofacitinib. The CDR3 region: CASSRAGMNTEAFF. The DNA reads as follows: TGTGCCAGCAGCCGGGCAGGCATGAACACTGAAGCTTTCTTT.